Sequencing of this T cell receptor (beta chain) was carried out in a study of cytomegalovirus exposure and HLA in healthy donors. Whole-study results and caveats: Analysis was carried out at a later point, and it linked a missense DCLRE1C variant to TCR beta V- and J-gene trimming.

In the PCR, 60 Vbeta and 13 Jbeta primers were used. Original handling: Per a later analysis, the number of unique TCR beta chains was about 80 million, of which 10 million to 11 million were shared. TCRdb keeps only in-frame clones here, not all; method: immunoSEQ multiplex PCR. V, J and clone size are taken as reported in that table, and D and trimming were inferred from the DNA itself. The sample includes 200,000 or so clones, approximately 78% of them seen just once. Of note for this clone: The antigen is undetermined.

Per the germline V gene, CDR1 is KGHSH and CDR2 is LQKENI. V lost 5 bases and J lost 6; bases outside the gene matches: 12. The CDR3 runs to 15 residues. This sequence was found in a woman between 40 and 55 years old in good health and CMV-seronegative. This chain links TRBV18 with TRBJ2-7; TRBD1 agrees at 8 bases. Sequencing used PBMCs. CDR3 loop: CASSRADRGPLEQYF. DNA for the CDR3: TGTGCCAGCTCAAGAGCAGACAGGGGTCCCCTCGAGCAGTACTTC.